This TCR beta chain was captured by sequencing in a study of a mutant IDH1 vaccine in newly diagnosed glioma. About the research overall: Patients, over weeks 1, 3, 5, 7, 11, 15, 19 and 23, received a total of eight vaccinations. The sex distribution of treated patients was around 60% male and approximately 40% female, with a mean age of roughly 40 years. Whole-study results and caveats: Apparently, pseudoprogression bore no relation to changes among the top peripheral T cell clonotypes.

Regarding this clone: The antigen is undetermined.

TCRdb keeps only in-frame clones here, not all; method: immunoSEQ multiplex PCR. The sample shows around 100,000 clones, roughly 90% of them seen only once. As to time point: week 11, during vaccination. Vaccine doses each comprised 300 ug of mutant IDH1 20-mer peptide, with topical imiquimod. CDR3 length equals 16 residues. From germline, CDR1 is MNHEY and CDR2 SVGAGI. V was trimmed by 6 bases and J by 1 base, leaving 19 bases between them. This TCR was recovered from a woman in her fifties or sixties with glioma. This chain links TRBV6-5 with TRBJ2-7; D perhaps matches TRBD1 (6 bases). Source: PBMCs, taken from a glioma patient whose treatment included an IDH1 peptide vaccine. The CDR3: CASSYRRPGESYEQYF. In nucleotides, the CDR3 is TGTGCCAGCAGCTACCGCAGGCCAGGGGAATCCTACGAGCAGTACTTC.